The TCR beta chain described here comes from a study of T-cell reconstitution after alpha-beta-depleted transplantation in children. The study, taken as a whole, reports: Alpha-beta T cells about two months after transplant reportedly derived from several hundred expanded graft clones. At one year after transplant, newly produced T cells mostly accounted for T-cell counts and diversity. Recipient T cells and thymic progenitors that survived were the source of the high TCRbeta diversity seen at day 60 in some patients.

The CDR3 covers 15 residues. The V end lost 6 bases, the J end lost 4 bases, and 16 bases lay between the germline ends. Germline lookup yields CDR1 SGHRS and CDR2 YFSETQ. This clonotype was found many times. Its matching antigen is unknown. Unique molecular identifiers were incorporated when the TCRbeta library was constructed. TCRdb analysed the PCR reads with MiXCR anew, one entry per CDR3 protein. Seen here are 130,000 to 150,000 distinct CDR3 sequences, more than 8% observed once, and the top ten hold 18%. Sequenced here: PBMCs, mostly from graft donor cells, sampled 180 days after TCRalphabeta/CD19-depleted stem cell transplant. The TCR was taken from a female patient aged 2 to 10 who had a stem cell transplant for congenital amegakaryocytic thrombocytopenia, so the T cells may come from the graft donor. This rearrangement joins TRBV5-1 to TRBJ1-4, with D uncertain. The CDR3 region is CASTLLGSGNEKLFF. The CDR3 DNA follows: TGCGCCAGCACCCTTTTAGGCAGCGGTAATGAAAAACTGTTTTTT.